The 25 T cell receptor beta chains below come from one sample, sequenced in a study of vaccination effects on CD4 cells after COVID-19. Expansion of antigen-specific CD4+ T cells with viral peptide pools was carried out by the ViraFEST assay before sequencing. CD4+ T cells were isolated after less than 12 days of culture. The participants, recipients of two vaccine doses, got either BNT162b2 or mRNA-1273. Profiling relied on immunoSEQ multiplex PCR, and the TCRdb table lists in-frame clones only, not all of them. The sample lists roughly 14,000 clones; approximately 68% were seen once. These receptors are not linked to any known antigen. Sequences were derived from CD4+ T cells from PBMCs cultured with SARS-CoV-2 spike peptides, sampled after COVID-19 vaccination. The receptors derive from a human donor who received a COVID-19 vaccine.

The chain employs TRBV24-1 and TRBJ1-2, with D perhaps TRBD1 (5 bases). This CDR3 is built from 14 residues. Germline CDR1 KGHDR, CDR2 SFDVKD. V shed 1 base and J shed 7 bases, with 12 bases lying between them. CDR3: CATSDFRGSGGYTF. Written as DNA, the CDR3 is TGTGCCACCAGTGATTTTCGGGGGTCGGGTGGCTACACCTTC.

The chain uses TRBV7-9 and TRBJ1-1; D is perhaps TRBD1 (6 bases). The CDR3 contains 15 residues. V gave up 3 bases and J gave up 1 base, with 12 bases separating them. CDR1 and CDR2 from the germline V gene are SEHNR and FQNEAQ (reference sequence). CDR3 bases: TGTGCCAGCAGCTTGGCAGGGGCCGGGAACACTGAAGCTTTCTTT. It translates to CASSLAGAGNTEAFF.

This clone occurred once. The rearrangement joins TRBV19 to TRBJ1-4; no definite D call. Germline lookup yields CDR1 LNHDA and CDR2 SQIVND (reference sequence). Trimming took off 3 bases at V and 4 bases at J, with 12 bases between the two ends. The CDR3 length is 15 residues. The CDR3 DNA reads as TGTGCCAGTAGTATCCTCTCCGGGAATAATGAAAAACTGTTTTTT. Its protein is CASSILSGNNEKLFF.

The rearrangement uses TRBV24-1 and TRBJ2-6; 9 bases fit TRBD1. The CDR3 is 19 residues long. V dropped 1 base and J dropped 1; count of bases not matched to a gene: 7. Looked up from germline, CDR1 is KGHDR and CDR2 is SFDVKD. CDR3: CATSDFRTGEGSGANVLTF. CDR3 nucleotides: TGTGCCACCAGTGATTTTAGGACAGGGGAGGGGTCTGGGGCCAACGTCCTGACTTTC.

This chain joins TRBV12-5 and TRBJ1-5; unclear D gene. The germline gives CDR1 LGHNT, CDR2 FRNRAP. This CDR3 spans 13 amino acids. The V end lost 5 bases, the J end lost 5 bases, and 10 bases lay between the germline ends. This CDR3 is CASGNLMDQPQHF. CDR3 in DNA: TGTGCTAGTGGTAACCTTATGGATCAGCCCCAGCATTTT.

This clone has more than one count but fewer than ten. The gene calls are TRBV7-2 and TRBJ1-1; D is unresolved. Trimming pared 5 bases from V and 9 bases from J, leaving 19 bases between. The V gene's germline CDR1 is SGHTA and CDR2 FQGNSA. The CDR3 consists of 14 residues. The CDR3 loop is CASSTYNPSLQAFF. In DNA, the CDR3 is TGTGCCAGCAGCACCTACAACCCCAGTCTCCAAGCTTTCTTT.

V gene TRBV7-9 combines with J gene TRBJ2-5; 11 nucleotides match TRBD2. The CDR3 contains 14 residues. In germline, CDR1 is SEHNR, CDR2 FQNEAQ (reference sequence). V was pared by 7 bases and J by 5 bases, with 6 bases of the junction left unmatched. The CDR3 sequence: CASTIAGGTETQYF. Here the CDR3 DNA reads TGTGCCAGCACCATAGCGGGGGGGACTGAGACCCAGTACTTC. The variable domain in full, completed from reference TRBV7-9 and TRBJ2-5, reads DTGVSQNPRHKITKRGQNVTFRCDPISEHNRLYWYRQTLGQGPEFLTYFQNEAQLEKSRLLSDRFSAERPKGSFSTLEIQRTEQGDSAMYLCASTIAGGTETQYFGPGTRLLVL.

The chain uses TRBV4-2 and TRBJ2-4, with 9 bases fitting TRBD1. The CDR3 extends over 16 amino acids. Losses at the gene ends were 1 base for V and 7 bases for J; bases not matched to a gene: 8. The germline CDR1 and CDR2 sequences are LGHNA and YNFKEQ. CDR3 bases: TGTGCCAGCAGCCAAGGGACAGGGGACGTTTTTAACATTCAGTACTTC. It translates to CASSQGTGDVFNIQYF.

The chain uses TRBV19 and TRBJ1-5; 7 bases agree with TRBD1. The V gene end was trimmed by 1 base and the J gene end by 7 bases; junction bases not matched to a gene: 7. Germline V gene data show CDR1 as LNHDA and CDR2 as SQIVND (reference sequence). The CDR3 runs to 15 residues. CDR3: CASSIGGTVDQPQHF. DNA for the CDR3: TGTGCCAGTAGTATAGGGGGGACAGTGGACCAGCCCCAGCATTTT.

This chain connects TRBV29-1 to TRBJ1-1; D perhaps matches TRBD1 (6 bases). Germline assignment: CDR1 SQVTM and CDR2 ANQGSEA. This CDR3 has 13 residues. V dropped 6 bases and J dropped 0 bases, with 11 bases sitting between them. In DNA, the CDR3 is TGCAGCGTGGCCGGGACATTGAACACTGAAGCTTTCTTT. The encoded protein is CSVAGTLNTEAFF.

This clone was seen just once. The genes are TRBV27 and TRBJ2-1; 7 bases fit TRBD1. CDR1 and CDR2 from the germline V gene are MNHEY and SMNVEV (reference sequence). This CDR3 comprises 13 residues. V lost 10 bases and J lost 6; bases outside the gene matches: 9. The CDR3 here is CATKTGTVNEQFF. CDR3 nucleotide sequence: TGTGCCACCAAGACCGGGACAGTCAATGAGCAGTTCTTC.

This clone was seen only a few times. This sequence joins TRBV2 and TRBJ2-2, with D possibly being TRBD1 or TRBD2 (6 bases each). CDR1 SNHLY and CDR2 FYNNEI come from the germline V gene. Trimming removed 5 bases at V and 3 bases at J, with 10 bases between. CDR3 size: 14 residues. The CDR3 loop reads CASSWGAHTGELFF. The CDR3 DNA reads as TGTGCCAGCAGTTGGGGGGCGCACACCGGGGAGCTGTTTTTT. Full variable domain (outside the CDR3, taken from reference TRBV2 and TRBJ2-2): EPEVTQTPSHQVTQMGQEVILRCVPISNHLYFYWYRQILGQKVEFLVSFYNNEISEKSEIFDDQFSVERPDGSNFTLKIRSTKLEDSAMYFCASSWGAHTGELFFGEGSRLTVL.

This clone came up a few times. The chain employs TRBV5-8 and TRBJ2-2; TRBD1 matches at 9 bases. The germline CDR1 and CDR2 sequences are SGHTS and YDEGEE. The CDR3 has 17 amino acids. The junction had 8 bases not matched to a gene; V was cut back by 4 bases and J by 1 base. The chain's CDR3 is CASSPRPGQGNTGELFF. The DNA for the CDR3 is TGTGCCAGCAGCCCCAGACCGGGACAGGGGAACACCGGGGAGCTGTTTTTT.

This clone was found once. The chain uses TRBV28 and TRBJ2-1; 7 positions match TRBD2. The CDR3 loop spans 12 amino acids. Unmatched junction bases numbered 8, after V lost 5 bases and J lost 13 bases. CDR1 is MDHEN and CDR2 is SYDVKM in the germline V gene. The CDR3 is CASSTLGGYQFF. The DNA of the CDR3 is TGTGCCAGCAGTACACTCGGGGGGTATCAGTTCTTC.

The chain recombines TRBV21-1 with TRBJ1-5. TRBV21-1 is classified as a pseudogene. The length of the CDR3 is 16 residues. CDR3 sequence: CASSKVAADSNQPQHF. CDR3 bases: TGTGCCAGCAGCAAAGTCGCAGCCGATAGCAATCAGCCCCAGCATTTT.

CDR3 region: CASSIGSGRTTDTQYF. As DNA, the CDR3 is TGTGCCAGTAGTATAGGGAGCGGGAGAACGACAGATACGCAGTATTTT. The chain employs TRBV19 and TRBJ2-3, with 8 bases fitting TRBD2. After removal of 1 base from V and 3 bases from J, the junction contained 6 bases not matched to a gene. Germline CDR1 and CDR2: LNHDA and SQIVND (reference sequence). The CDR3 has 16 amino acids. The full variable domain, completed using reference TRBV19 and TRBJ2-3, is DGGITQSPKYLFRKEGQNVTLSCEQNLNHDAMYWYRQDPGQGLRLIYYSQIVNDFQKGDIAEGYSVSREKKESFPLTVTSAQKNPTAFYLCASSIGSGRTTDTQYFGPGTRLTVL.

The gene calls are TRBV7-2 and TRBJ2-5; 7 bases match TRBD1. Germline values: CDR1 SGHTA, CDR2 FQGNSA. The CDR3 runs 16 residues. V was clipped by 2 bases and J by 5 bases; unmatched bases: 11. The CDR3 spells CASSLRPGTVAETQYF. CDR3 nucleotide sequence: TGTGCCAGCAGCTTACGTCCCGGGACAGTGGCGGAGACCCAGTACTTC.

By share of the sample, this clone is large (0.1 to 1%). The V call is TRBV19, the J call TRBJ2-1; D is perhaps TRBD2 (5 bases). V was cut by 10 bases and J by 3 bases, with 19 bases left in between. The CDR3 runs to 15 residues. Germline CDR1 is LNHDA and CDR2 is SQIVND (reference sequence). The CDR3 loop is CATSREDAGYNEQFF. CDR3 DNA sequence: TGTGCCACCTCACGCGAGGACGCGGGCTACAATGAGCAGTTCTTC.

The chain combines TRBV27 with TRBJ2-6; D unresolved. Germline V gene sequence: CDR1 MNHEY, CDR2 SMNVEV (reference sequence). CDR3 length equals 15 residues. V was cut by 7 bases and J by 0 bases, with 10 bases left in between. CDR3 protein: CASTLKPSGANVLTF. The DNA for the CDR3 is TGTGCCAGCACTCTAAAACCCTCTGGGGCCAACGTCCTGACTTTC.

This sequence joins TRBV6-2 or TRBV6-3 and TRBJ1-1; D is uncertain. The CDR3 is made up of 12 amino acids. Germline V CDR1 and CDR2: MNHEY, SVGEGT. V gave up 2 bases and J gave up 4 bases, with 5 bases separating them. The CDR3 DNA follows: TGTGCCAGCAGTTACCCTCCCACTGAAGCTTTCTTT. Protein: CASSYPPTEAFF.

In its sample, this clone was seen once. J is TRBJ1-5 and V is TRBV4-1, with 9 bases identical to TRBD1. V was clipped by 4 bases and J by 9 bases; unmatched bases: 13. The germline V gene encodes CDR1 MGHRA and CDR2 YSYEKL. The CDR3 is 16 residues long. The CDR3 nucleotides read TGCGCCAGCAGCCCTATTTGGGGACAGGGATTTCCGCCCCAGCATTTT. Translation gives CASSPIWGQGFPPQHF.

The genes are TRBV18 and TRBJ1-1, with no clear D. V shed 4 bases and J shed 11 bases, with 14 bases lying between them. Germline V gives CDR1 KGHSH, CDR2 LQKENI. This CDR3 region has 12 residues. For the CDR3, the DNA is TGTGCCAGCTCACTGAAGACTAGTGGGGCTTTCTTT. Encoded protein: CASSLKTSGAFF.

This chain uses TRBV7-9 with TRBJ1-1, with D tentatively TRBD1 (6 bases). Trimming took off 11 bases at V and 6 bases at J, with 31 bases between the two ends. Germline lookup yields CDR1 SEHNR and CDR2 FQNEAQ (reference sequence). The CDR3 sequence is 17 residues long. This CDR3 is CAALPIPQHRAGAEAFF. CDR3 coding DNA: TGTGCCGCCCTACCGATACCGCAGCACAGGGCCGGGGCTGAAGCTTTCTTT.

This clone showed up just once. V and J are TRBV5-1 and TRBJ2-7; the match to TRBD2 covers 16 bases. The germline V gene encodes CDR1 SGHRS and CDR2 YFSETQ. V was pared by 0 bases and J by 0 bases, with 15 bases of the junction left unmatched. The CDR3 has 22 residues. CDR3 in DNA: TGCGCCAGCAGCTTGGTCCCCTTGCGGGGACTAGCGGGAGGGTTAGGCTCCTACGAGCAGTACTTC. Amino acids: CASSLVPLRGLAGGLGSYEQYF.

In its sample, this clone is medium-sized (0.01 to 0.1%). The chain carries TRBV19 and TRBJ1-2; a possible D gene is TRBD1 (6 bases). The germline CDR1 and CDR2 sequences are LNHDA and SQIVND (reference sequence). Trimming pared 5 bases from V and 5 bases from J, leaving 15 bases between. CDR3 length: 14 residues. CDR3 loop: CASSRAGAVYGYTF. As DNA, the CDR3 is TGTGCCAGTAGTCGGGCAGGGGCCGTTTATGGCTACACCTTC.